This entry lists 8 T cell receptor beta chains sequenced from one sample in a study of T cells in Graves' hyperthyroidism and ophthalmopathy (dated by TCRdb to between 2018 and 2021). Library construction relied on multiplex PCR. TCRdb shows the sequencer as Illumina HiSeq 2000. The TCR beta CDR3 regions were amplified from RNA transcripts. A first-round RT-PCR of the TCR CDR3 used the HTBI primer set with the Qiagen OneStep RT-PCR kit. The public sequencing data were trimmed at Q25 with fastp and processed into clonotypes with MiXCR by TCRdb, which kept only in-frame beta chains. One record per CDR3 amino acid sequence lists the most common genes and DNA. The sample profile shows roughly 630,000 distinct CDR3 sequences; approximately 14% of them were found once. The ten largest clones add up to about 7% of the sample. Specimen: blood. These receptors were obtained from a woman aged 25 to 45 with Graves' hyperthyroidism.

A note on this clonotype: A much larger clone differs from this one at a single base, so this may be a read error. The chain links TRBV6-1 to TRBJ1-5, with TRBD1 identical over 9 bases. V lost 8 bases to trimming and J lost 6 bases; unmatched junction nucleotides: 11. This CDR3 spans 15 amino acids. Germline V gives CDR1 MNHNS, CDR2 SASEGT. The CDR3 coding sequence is TGTGCCAGCGCCGGAGGACAGGGGCCTATTCAGCCCCAGCATTTT. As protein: CASAGGQGPIQPQHF.

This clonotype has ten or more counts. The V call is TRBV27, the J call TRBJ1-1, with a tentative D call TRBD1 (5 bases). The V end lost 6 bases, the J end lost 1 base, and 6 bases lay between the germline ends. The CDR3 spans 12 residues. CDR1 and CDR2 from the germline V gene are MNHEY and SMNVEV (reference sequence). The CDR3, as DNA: TGTGCCAGCAGGAGGGGGAACACTGAAGCTTTCTTT. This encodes CASRRGNTEAFF.

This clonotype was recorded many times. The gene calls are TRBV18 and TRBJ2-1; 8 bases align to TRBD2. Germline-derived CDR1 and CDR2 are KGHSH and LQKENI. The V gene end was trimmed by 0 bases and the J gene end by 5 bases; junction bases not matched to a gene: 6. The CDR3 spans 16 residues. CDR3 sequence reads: CASSPPAGRDNNEQFF. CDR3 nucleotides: TGTGCCAGCTCACCACCCGCCGGGAGGGACAACAATGAGCAGTTCTTC.

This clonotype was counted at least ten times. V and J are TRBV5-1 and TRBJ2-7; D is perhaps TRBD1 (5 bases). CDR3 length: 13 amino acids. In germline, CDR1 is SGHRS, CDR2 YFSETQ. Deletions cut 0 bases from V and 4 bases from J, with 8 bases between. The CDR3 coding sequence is TGCGCCAGCAGCTTGGACAGGCAGTACGAGCAGTACTTC. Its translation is CASSLDRQYEQYF.

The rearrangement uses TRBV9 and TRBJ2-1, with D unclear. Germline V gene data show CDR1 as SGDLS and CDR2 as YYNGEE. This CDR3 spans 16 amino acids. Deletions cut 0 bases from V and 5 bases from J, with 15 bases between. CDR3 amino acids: CASSVDVGGRNNEQFF. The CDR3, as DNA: TGTGCCAGCAGCGTAGACGTGGGCGGCCGGAACAATGAGCAGTTCTTC. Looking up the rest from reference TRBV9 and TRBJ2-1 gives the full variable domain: DSGVTQTPKHLITATGQRVTLRCSPRSGDLSVYWYQQSLDQGLQFLIQYYNGEERAKGNILERFSAQQFPDLHSELNLSSLELGDSALYFCASSVDVGGRNNEQFFGPGTRLTVL.

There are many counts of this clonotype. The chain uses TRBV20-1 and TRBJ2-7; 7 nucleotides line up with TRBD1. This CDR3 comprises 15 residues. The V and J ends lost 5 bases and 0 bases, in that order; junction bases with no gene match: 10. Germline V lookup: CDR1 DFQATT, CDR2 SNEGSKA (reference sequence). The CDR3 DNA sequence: TGCAGTGCTGGAGGACAGGTCGATAGCTCCTACGAGCAGTACTTC. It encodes CSAGGQVDSSYEQYF.

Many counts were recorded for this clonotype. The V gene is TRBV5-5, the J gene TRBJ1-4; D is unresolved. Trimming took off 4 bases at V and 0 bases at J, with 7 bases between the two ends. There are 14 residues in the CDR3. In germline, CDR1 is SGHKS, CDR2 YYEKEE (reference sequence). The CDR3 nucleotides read TGTGCCAGCAGCCTGGGGACAACTAATGAAAAACTGTTTTTT. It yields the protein CASSLGTTNEKLFF.

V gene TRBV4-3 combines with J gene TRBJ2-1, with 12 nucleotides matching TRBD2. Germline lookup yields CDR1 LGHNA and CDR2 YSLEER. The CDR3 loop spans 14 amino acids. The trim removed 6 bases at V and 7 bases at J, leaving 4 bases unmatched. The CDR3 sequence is CASRRLAGANEQFF. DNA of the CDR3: TGCGCCAGCAGACGACTAGCGGGGGCAAATGAGCAGTTCTTC.